Each of the 8 T cell receptor beta chains below was sequenced from the same sample in a study of metastatic and nonmetastatic thyroid tumors. TCRdb re-called clones from the PCR reads using MiXCR. The sample shows tens of thousands of clones, over 15% of them seen only once. The entire patient cohort was treatment-naive prior to thyroid surgery. Sequenced: blood. The receptors come from a female donor with papillary thyroid cancer or a benign thyroid nodule (not recorded which). Some clones in this sample may be carry-over from other donors' samples.

In this sample, this clone turned up many times. CDR3 sequence (DNA): TGTGCCAGCAGCCTGACAGGCCGCAATCAGCCCCAGCATTTT. Translation gives CASSLTGRNQPQHF. The V call is TRBV2, the J call TRBJ1-5; the D gene is possibly TRBD1 (6 bases). V was trimmed by 6 bases and J by 2 bases, leaving 11 bases between them. Looked up from germline, CDR1 is SNHLY and CDR2 is FYNNEI. This CDR3 comprises 14 residues.

This clone was recorded a few times. Given a much more abundant clone one base away, this may be a read error. Other DNA sequences of this sample code for an identical CDR3. J is TRBJ2-4 and V is TRBV5-1, with unresolved D. Germline CDR1 and CDR2: SGHRS and YFSETQ. V was pared by 0 bases and J by 7 bases, with 14 bases between. This CDR3 region has 15 residues. This CDR3 reads CASSLGGTPGNIQYF. CDR3 DNA: TGCGCCAGCAGCTTGGGAGGTACCCCCGGGAACATTCAGTACTTC.

This clone was observed many times. The V call is TRBV5-1, the J call TRBJ2-1; 7 nucleotides match TRBD1. The CDR3 loop spans 14 amino acids. The germline V gene encodes CDR1 SGHRS and CDR2 YFSETQ. V was clipped by 0 bases and J by 10 bases; unmatched bases: 7. CDR3 protein: CASSLEFRDREQFF. DNA for the CDR3: TGCGCCAGCAGCTTGGAATTTAGGGACAGAGAGCAGTTCTTC.

The genes are TRBV28 and TRBJ2-7; D not certain. Germline values: CDR1 MDHEN, CDR2 SYDVKM. This CDR3 region has 12 residues. Between the trimmed V and J ends, which lost 5 bases and 5 bases, there was a span of 10 bases. This CDR3 is CASSPDDNEQYF. The CDR3 DNA sequence: TGTGCCAGCAGTCCCGATGATAACGAGCAGTACTTC.

This clone was seen many times. The chain links TRBV3-1 to TRBJ1-1; 9 nucleotides match TRBD1. The CDR3 has 17 residues. V lost 0 bases to trimming and J lost 5 bases; unmatched junction nucleotides: 10. Per germline, CDR1 LGHDT and CDR2 YNNKEL (reference sequence). The CDR3 region is CASSQDSTGTGKTEAFF. The CDR3 bases are TGTGCCAGCAGCCAAGATTCCACCGGGACAGGGAAGACTGAAGCTTTCTTT.

In its sample, this clone was seen a few times. Being one base from a much bigger clone, this may be a read error. The chain joins TRBV30 to TRBJ2-4; D might be TRBD1 or TRBD2, each matching 6 bases. The CDR3 runs 13 residues. CDR1 and CDR2 from the germline V gene are GTSNPN and SVGIG (reference sequence). The CDR3 is CAWTRGAKDIQYF. In DNA form, the CDR3 reads TGTGCCTGGACAAGGGGGGCCAAAGACATTCAGTACTTC. Based on the CDR3 plus reference TRBV30 and TRBJ2-4, the full variable domain is SQTIHQWPATLVQPVGSPLSLECTVEGTSNPNLYWYRQAAGRGLQLLFYSVGIGQISSEVPQNLSASRPQDRQFILSSKKLLLSDSGFYLCAWTRGAKDIQYFGAGTRLSVL.

This clone was seen at least ten times. This may arise from a read error, as a much more abundant clone is one base away. Other DNA sequences in the sample encode the same CDR3. V usage is TRBV10-3 and J usage is TRBJ2-5; unclear D gene. The CDR3 has 12 residues. Germline CDR1 is ENHRY and CDR2 is SYGVKD. The CDR3 protein is CAISQDQETQYF. The CDR3 bases are TGCGCCATCTCGCAGGACCAAGAGACCCAGTACTTC.

The chain links TRBV10-3 to TRBJ2-1; 8 bases line up with TRBD1. The germline gives CDR1 ENHRY, CDR2 SYGVKD. The CDR3 contains 13 residues. After removal of 11 bases from V and 5 bases from J, the junction contained 8 bases not matched to a gene. In DNA form, the CDR3 reads TGTGCCCTCCGGACAGGGTCCGACAATGAGCAGTTCTTC. As protein: CALRTGSDNEQFF.